The present TCR beta chain was sequenced within a study of control samples from healthy donors and cancer patients. Germline CDR1 ENHRY, CDR2 SYGVKD. The CDR3 runs to 13 residues. V was cut by 0 bases and J by 5 bases, with 7 bases left in between. Profiled with immunoSEQ multiplex PCR; TCRdb holds only in-frame clones, not every one. Of 35,000 to 40,000 clones listed, around four fifths were seen once; the top ten hold 20% to 25%. Sequencing input: PBMCs. The TCR comes from a woman aged 55-69 years with lung cancer. The chain is built from TRBV10-3 and TRBJ1-1; D is unclear. This CDR3 is CAISESGGTEAFF. As DNA, the CDR3 is TGTGCCATCAGTGAGTCCGGCGGAACTGAAGCTTTCTTT.